Each of the 17 T cell receptor beta chains below was sequenced from the same sample in a study of regulatory T cells in long-lasting Graves disease. With iRepertoire HTBI primers and Arm-PCR of CDR3 regions, TCR beta libraries were built. MiXCR was run by TCRdb on the multiplex PCR reads, yielding one entry per CDR3 protein. The table has over 500,000 distinct CDR3 sequences, approximately 15% seen once. Stated time point: newly diagnosed GD, antithyroid drugs for less than 3 months. The TCR library was made from RNA that had been extracted from PBMCs in TRIzol. These data also formed part of another study, on T cells in Graves' hyperthyroidism and ophthalmopathy.

This material consisted of peripheral blood mononuclear cells (PBMCs), taken at new diagnosis, from a patient treated with antithyroid drugs. The receptors were sampled from a woman aged 25 to 39 with Graves disease.

The sample holds a few counts of this clonotype. The chain uses TRBV6-1 and TRBJ1-6; no clear D gene. Trimming stripped 9 bases from V and 7 bases from J, with 19 bases between. The CDR3 spans 15 residues. Germline V lookup: CDR1 MNHNS, CDR2 SASEGT. Written as DNA, the CDR3 is TGTGCCAGAAAATCGGAGGGAACGAGCAATTCACCCCTCCACTTT. As protein: CARKSEGTSNSPLHF.

The chain recombines TRBV10-1 with TRBJ2-7; 8 nucleotides line up with TRBD2. With V trimmed by 4 bases and J by 7 bases, 12 bases remained unmatched. Germline CDR1 reads WNHNN; CDR2 reads SYGVQD (reference sequence). The CDR3 sequence is 15 residues long. CDR3 protein: CASSASLAEGKEQYF. In nucleotides, the CDR3 is TGCGCCAGCAGTGCTTCACTAGCGGAGGGTAAAGAGCAGTACTTC.

This clonotype showed up just once. The CDR3 spells CASSYPGTGPYEQYF. CDR3 in DNA: TGCGCCAGCAGCTATCCCGGGACAGGTCCCTACGAGCAGTACTTC. This rearrangement joins TRBV5-1 to TRBJ2-7; TRBD1 agrees at 8 bases. After removal of 3 bases from V and 2 bases from J, the junction contained 7 bases not matched to a gene. Germline-derived CDR1 and CDR2 are SGHRS and YFSETQ. The CDR3 spans 15 residues. The full variable domain, in which reference TRBV5-1 and TRBJ2-7 provide the parts outside the CDR3, is KAGVTQTPRYLIKTRGQQVTLSCSPISGHRSVSWYQQTPGQGLQFLFEYFSETQRNKGNFPGRFSGRQFSNSRSEMNVSTLELGDSALYLCASSYPGTGPYEQYFGPGTRLTVT.

As regards this clonotype: This sequence may be a read error, since a much larger clone differs from it by one base. CDR3 amino acids: CSARQGSVTGAFF. DNA for the CDR3: TGCAGCGCCAGACAGGGATCGGTCACTGGAGCTTTCTTT. The chain joins TRBV29-1 to TRBJ1-1; TRBD1 matches at 7 bases. This CDR3 has 13 amino acids. The germline V gene encodes CDR1 SQVTM and CDR2 ANQGSEA.

CDR3 sequence (DNA): TGTGCCAGCAGGACGACTGGGAACACTGAAGCTTTCTTT. It codes for CASRTTGNTEAFF. This chain links TRBV6-1 with TRBJ1-1; D unresolved. The CDR3 runs 13 residues. V lost 6 bases and J lost 1, with 9 bases in between. The V gene's germline CDR1 is MNHNS and CDR2 SASEGT.

In its sample, this clonotype was seen many times. CDR3 DNA: TGTGCCAGTCGTACTAGCGGGAGGAACACCGGGGAGCTGTTTTTT. As protein: CASRTSGRNTGELFF. The chain recombines TRBV19 with TRBJ2-2, with 11 bases fitting TRBD2. With V trimmed by 8 bases and J by 1 base, 3 bases remained unmatched. There are 15 residues in the CDR3. From germline, CDR1 is LNHDA and CDR2 SQIVND (reference sequence).

This clonotype was counted many times. J is TRBJ1-1 and V is TRBV29-1; unclear D gene. The CDR3 is 11 residues long. Germline V gene lookup returns CDR1 SQVTM and CDR2 ANQGSEA. V lost 7 bases and J lost 1, with 7 bases in between. This CDR3 reads CSGHQNTEAFF. DNA for the CDR3: TGCAGCGGACACCAGAACACTGAAGCTTTCTTT. The whole variable domain, filled in from reference TRBV29-1 and TRBJ1-1, reads SAVISQKPSRDICQRGTSLTIQCQVDSQVTMMFWYRQQPGQSLTLIATANQGSEATYESGFVIDKFPISRPNLTFSTLTVSNMSPEDSSIYLCSGHQNTEAFFGQGTRLTVV.

The chain is built from TRBV12-3 or TRBV12-4 and TRBJ1-1, with D unresolved. The ends were cut back, 6 bases at V and 4 bases at J, with 12 bases in the middle. The CDR3 runs to 13 residues. CDR3 residues: CASRASVPTEAFF. The CDR3 DNA follows: TGTGCCAGCAGAGCCAGCGTACCCACTGAAGCTTTCTTT.

The table lists this clonotype with many counts. The chain combines TRBV24-1 with TRBJ2-3; 9 bases are shared with TRBD2. Germline values: CDR1 KGHDR, CDR2 SFDVKD. This CDR3 is 16 amino acids long. With 2 bases clipped from V and 4 bases from J, the junction kept 6 bases outside the gene matches. CDR3 region: CATSDWAGGVPDTQYF. DNA of the CDR3: TGTGCCACCAGTGATTGGGCGGGAGGGGTCCCAGATACGCAGTATTTT.

This clonotype was seen a handful of times. J is TRBJ1-2 and V is TRBV25-1; no clear D. From germline, CDR1 is MGHDK and CDR2 SYGVNS. The CDR3 runs 12 residues. V was cut by 4 bases and J by 6 bases, with 9 bases left in between. CDR3 region: CASSVYGDGYTF. CDR3 DNA: TGTGCCAGCAGTGTCTACGGCGATGGCTACACCTTC.

This clonotype was seen a few times. The CDR3 DNA reads as TGTGCCAGCAGCTTCGGCGGTCTCGGGGCCCAGTACTTC. Translation gives CASSFGGLGAQYF. The V gene is TRBV5-5, the J gene TRBJ2-5, with D maybe TRBD2 (5 bases). CDR1 SGHKS and CDR2 YYEKEE come from the germline V gene (reference sequence). Trimming removed 2 bases from V and 9 bases from J, with 14 bases in between. CDR3 length: 13 amino acids.

This clonotype was seen a few times. It may be a read error: a sequence one base away is much more abundant. This chain connects TRBV6-5 to TRBJ2-3; TRBD2 is a possible D gene (5 bases). The V gene lost 2 bases and the J gene lost 4 bases, with 13 bases spanning the gap. Per germline, CDR1 MNHEY and CDR2 SVGAGI. The CDR3 covers 15 residues. The CDR3 here is CASSYDGGGADTQYF. The CDR3 nucleotides are TGTGCCAGCAGTTACGACGGAGGCGGCGCAGATACGCAGTATTTT.

The gene calls are TRBV6-1 and TRBJ2-7, with D uncertain. Germline lookup yields CDR1 MNHNS and CDR2 SASEGT. The V and J ends lost 8 bases and 2 bases respectively, with 16 bases between them. This CDR3 is 14 amino acids long. CDR3 nucleotides: TGTGCCAGCGTTGACGGACCTAACACCTACGAGCAGTACTTC. It translates to CASVDGPNTYEQYF.

This clonotype has ten or more counts. CDR3 nucleotides: TGTGCCAGTAGTTACCGGGACACCCGCACAGCCTACAATGAGCAGTTCTTC. It codes for CASSYRDTRTAYNEQFF. The gene calls are TRBV19 and TRBJ2-1, with a weak D call TRBD1 (6 bases). CDR1 is LNHDA and CDR2 is SQIVND in the germline V gene (reference sequence). The CDR3 totals 17 residues. Trimming cost V 5 bases and J 2 bases, with 19 bases left between them.

The CDR3 is CASSVSGVATNEKLFF. CDR3 coding DNA: TGTGCCAGCAGTGTATCAGGGGTTGCAACTAATGAAAAACTGTTTTTT. The chain combines TRBV28 with TRBJ1-4, with a tentative D call TRBD1 (6 bases). V was shortened by 5 bases and J by 0 bases, with 13 bases between the two germline ends. The CDR3 is made up of 16 amino acids. Germline lookup yields CDR1 MDHEN and CDR2 SYDVKM.

The chain recombines TRBV6-1 with TRBJ2-7; a weak D match, TRBD1 (6 bases). Germline lookup yields CDR1 MNHNS and CDR2 SASEGT. CDR3 length: 12 residues. The V end was cut by 6 bases, the J end by 6 bases, with 12 bases between. This chain's CDR3 is CASSNRVSEQYF. Here the CDR3 DNA reads TGTGCCAGCAGCAACAGGGTAAGCGAGCAGTACTTC.

This clonotype was detected only a few times. The V call is TRBV19, the J call TRBJ1-2, with 9 nucleotides matching TRBD1. This CDR3 region has 13 residues. Germline values: CDR1 LNHDA, CDR2 SQIVND (reference sequence). Unmatched junction bases numbered 3, after V lost 6 bases and J lost 4 bases. DNA for the CDR3: TGTGCCAGTAGGAAACAGGGGGCCTATGGCTACACCTTC. It is translated as CASRKQGAYGYTF.